Below, 27 T cell receptor beta chains from the same sample are listed, as sequenced in a study of OX40 agonist ivuxolimab in advanced cancers. Data came from immunoSEQ multiplex PCR; TCRdb stores just in-frame clones and leaves some out. The sample lists some 60,000 clones, roughly nine tenths occurring once. The material sequenced was CD4+ or CD8+ T cells sorted from blood, taken in a trial of the OX40 agonist ivuxolimab. The receptors shown here come from an adult with an advanced solid tumor such as melanoma, head and neck, liver or kidney cancer.

This chain joins TRBV7-2 and TRBJ2-1, with D uncertain. Between the trimmed V and J ends, which lost 4 bases and 8 bases, there was a span of 9 bases. CDR3 size: 12 residues. Looked up from germline, CDR1 is SGHTA and CDR2 is FQGNSA. The CDR3 DNA sequence: TGTGCCAGCAGCTCAGACGCGTATGAGCAGTTCTTC. This sequence encodes CASSSDAYEQFF.

The chain links TRBV18 to TRBJ1-2; 7 bases are shared with TRBD1. This CDR3 contains 18 residues. Germline trimming cut 2 bases from V and 1 base from J; bases unmatched to any gene: 13. CDR1 is KGHSH and CDR2 is LQKENI in the germline V gene. CDR3 sequence reads: CASSPEHVTGTINYGYTF. The CDR3 coding sequence is TGTGCCAGCTCACCAGAGCATGTGACAGGGACTATTAACTATGGCTACACCTTC.

The V gene is TRBV5-1, the J gene TRBJ2-1, with 12 bases lining up with TRBD2. V lost 5 bases, J lost 4 bases, and 10 bases stayed unmatched. The CDR3 contains 17 residues. Germline V CDR1 and CDR2: SGHRS, YFSETQ. CDR3 in amino acids: CASRLAGGPDVYNEQFF. The CDR3 DNA follows: TGCGCCAGCAGACTAGCGGGGGGCCCTGATGTGTACAATGAGCAGTTCTTC.

This chain links TRBV5-1 with TRBJ2-7; TRBD1 aligns across 8 bases. This CDR3 spans 14 amino acids. Germline CDR1 is SGHRS and CDR2 is YFSETQ. V shed 1 base and J 5 bases; nucleotides not matched to a gene: 5. In nucleotides, the CDR3 is TGCGCCAGCAGCTTGCGCGACAGGGGCGACGAGCAGTACTTC. Residues: CASSLRDRGDEQYF.

This clone came up a few times. This chain joins TRBV6-6 and TRBJ1-5; 8 bases match TRBD1. Germline CDR1 is MNHNY and CDR2 is SVGAGI (reference sequence). This CDR3 spans 15 amino acids. The V segment lost 4 bases and the J segment 2 bases; nucleotides outside the gene matches: 4. The CDR3 coding sequence is TGTGCCAGCAGTTTCTCGACAGGGGGCAATCAGCCCCAGCATTTT. This sequence encodes CASSFSTGGNQPQHF.

The chain has TRBV28 and TRBJ2-2; perhaps D is TRBD1 or TRBD2 (6 bases each). This CDR3 region has 15 residues. Germline V gene data show CDR1 as MDHEN and CDR2 as SYDVKM. V lost 7 bases to trimming and J lost 0 bases, with 12 bases between them. The CDR3 region is CASMAGGANTGELFF. The CDR3 nucleotides are TGTGCCAGCATGGCCGGGGGCGCGAACACCGGGGAGCTGTTTTTT.

The chain combines TRBV5-1 with TRBJ1-2, with D uncertain. Germline V gives CDR1 SGHRS, CDR2 YFSETQ. This CDR3 spans 13 amino acids. With 4 bases removed from V and 2 bases from J, the gap between germline ends came to 9 bases. In DNA, the CDR3 is TGCGCCAGCAGCAATGATATAAACTATGGCTACACCTTC. As protein: CASSNDINYGYTF.

V is TRBV6-1 and J is TRBJ1-2, with 9 bases lining up with TRBD1. The CDR3 consists of 14 residues. Germline values: CDR1 MNHNS, CDR2 SASEGT. Trimming cost V 2 bases and J 6 bases; bases outside gene matches: 4. CDR3 amino acids: CASSERDRGDGYTF. For the CDR3, the DNA is TGTGCCAGCAGTGAACGTGACAGGGGGGATGGCTACACCTTC.

This sequence joins TRBV2 and TRBJ2-5; no clear D gene. CDR1 is SNHLY, CDR2 FYNNEI, per germline. CDR3 length: 15 residues. The V gene lost 7 bases and the J gene lost 5 bases, with 20 bases spanning the gap. CDR3 coding DNA: TGTGCCAGCAAGATGGAGAGTGCCCTCGGGGAGACCCAGTACTTC. It is translated as CASKMESALGETQYF.

The chain uses TRBV2 and TRBJ1-5; D gene unclear. Germline loops: CDR1 SNHLY, CDR2 FYNNEI. Deletions cut 7 bases from V and 3 bases from J, with 10 bases between. The CDR3 extends over 13 amino acids. CDR3 DNA sequence: TGTGCCAGCAATCAGCAGGACAATCAGCCCCAGCATTTT. Its translation: CASNQQDNQPQHF.

The rearrangement links TRBV18 to TRBJ2-7; 12 bases are a match to TRBD1. V was pared by 2 bases and J by 6 bases, with 2 bases of the junction left unmatched. This CDR3 has 14 amino acids. The germline CDR1 and CDR2 sequences are KGHSH and LQKENI. The CDR3 DNA is TGTGCCAGCTCACCAGGGACAGGGGGCGTCGAGCAGTACTTC. Its protein is CASSPGTGGVEQYF.

The rearrangement uses TRBV6-5 and TRBJ1-1; 8 bases are shared with TRBD1. This CDR3 has 12 amino acids. Germline V gene sequence: CDR1 MNHEY, CDR2 SVGAGI. V dropped 6 bases and J dropped 5; count of bases not matched to a gene: 2. This CDR3 is CASSRGRTEAFF. Here the CDR3 DNA reads TGTGCCAGCAGCAGGGGGCGGACTGAAGCTTTCTTT.

The gene calls are TRBV19 and TRBJ1-4; D might be TRBD1 (5 bases). Germline CDR1 and CDR2: LNHDA and SQIVND (reference sequence). CDR3 length: 15 amino acids. V lost 3 bases, J lost 4 bases, and 12 bases lay in between. The CDR3 nucleotides are TGTGCCAGTAGTATCCGGGACTCCATTAATGAAAAACTGTTTTTT. Translated, it gives CASSIRDSINEKLFF.

As DNA, the CDR3 is TGTGCCAGCAGCCAAGAGGGGAATCAGCCCCAGCATTTT. This sequence encodes CASSQEGNQPQHF. The V call is TRBV7-9, the J call TRBJ1-5, with a tentative D call TRBD1 (5 bases). Trimming shortened V by 5 bases and J by 4 bases, and 9 bases separated the two germline ends. The germline V gene has CDR1 SEHNR and CDR2 FQNEAQ (reference sequence). The length of the CDR3 is 13 residues.

This rearrangement joins TRBV5-1 to TRBJ1-6, with 10 bases matching TRBD1. Trimming cost V 4 bases and J 10 bases; bases outside gene matches: 11. Germline CDR1 is SGHRS and CDR2 is YFSETQ. The CDR3 has 16 residues. DNA of the CDR3: TGCGCCAGCAGCGCTCAAGACAGGGGGCTTAGGTCACCCCTCCACTTT. It codes for CASSAQDRGLRSPLHF.

The genes are TRBV7-8 and TRBJ2-3; TRBD2 matches at 12 bases. V was clipped by 1 base and J by 0 bases; unmatched bases: 5. In germline, CDR1 is SGHVS, CDR2 FQNEAQ. The CDR3 consists of 18 residues. The CDR3: CASSLGLAGAASTDTQYF. CDR3 nucleotides: TGTGCCAGCAGCTTAGGACTAGCGGGGGCCGCTAGCACAGATACGCAGTATTTT.

The chain uses TRBV9 and TRBJ1-2, with D hard to call. Germline CDR1 is SGDLS and CDR2 is YYNGEE. The V gene lost 0 bases and the J gene lost 8 bases, with 5 bases spanning the gap. The CDR3 covers 11 residues. The CDR3, as DNA: TGTGCCAGCAGCGTAGACGGAGGCTACACCTTC. Protein product: CASSVDGGYTF.

J is TRBJ2-1 and V is TRBV15; weak D call: TRBD2 (6 bases). The CDR3 totals 13 residues. The V gene lost 0 bases and the J gene lost 10 bases, with 10 bases spanning the gap. CDR1 and CDR2 from the germline V gene are LNHNV and YYDKDF (reference sequence). In DNA, the CDR3 is TGTGCCACCAGCAGAGATTGGAGGGAAGAGCAGTTCTTC. It is translated as CATSRDWREEQFF.

The CDR3 is CASKRGSGGYTF. CDR3 coding DNA: TGTGCCAGCAAGAGGGGTTCCGGTGGCTACACCTTC. The genes are TRBV6-5 and TRBJ1-2, with D maybe TRBD1 (5 bases). Trimming left V 7 bases short and J 7 bases short, with 13 bases between. Germline CDR1 MNHEY, CDR2 SVGAGI. The CDR3 is 12 residues long.

Concerning this clone itself: In the same sample, other DNA sequences code for this CDR3. The rearrangement uses TRBV6-5 and TRBJ2-7; the D gene is possibly TRBD2 (5 bases). Trimming pared 0 bases from V and 0 bases from J, leaving 9 bases between. This CDR3 contains 15 residues. Germline assignment: CDR1 MNHEY and CDR2 SVGAGI. The CDR3 here is CASSYSGGPSYEQYF. The DNA of the CDR3 is TGTGCCAGCAGTTACTCCGGCGGGCCCTCCTACGAGCAGTACTTC.

The J gene is TRBJ1-5, the V gene TRBV30, with 7 bases matching TRBD1. In germline, CDR1 is GTSNPN, CDR2 SVGIG (reference sequence). V shed 1 base and J 0 bases; nucleotides not matched to a gene: 3. This CDR3 region has 15 residues. The CDR3 reads CAWSGQGGSNQPQHF. The CDR3 nucleotides read TGTGCCTGGAGTGGACAGGGAGGTAGCAATCAGCCCCAGCATTTT.

This clone was detected only once. The chain recombines TRBV18 with TRBJ2-4; TRBD2 matches 7 bases. With V trimmed by 2 bases and J by 1 base, 11 bases remained unmatched. The CDR3 has 18 amino acids. Per the germline V gene, CDR1 is KGHSH and CDR2 is LQKENI. The CDR3 here is CASSPWDYGAVAKNIQYF. DNA for the CDR3: TGTGCCAGCTCACCATGGGACTATGGGGCCGTGGCCAAAAACATTCAGTACTTC.

This clone has just a few counts. V is TRBV19 and J is TRBJ2-5, with 7 bases fitting TRBD2. With V trimmed by 5 bases and J by 5 bases, 2 bases remained unmatched. The CDR3 length is 12 residues. Germline V gene sequence: CDR1 LNHDA, CDR2 SQIVND (reference sequence). CDR3 DNA: TGTGCCAGTAGTTACGGGGGGGAGACCCAGTACTTC. This encodes CASSYGGETQYF.

This rearrangement joins TRBV19 to TRBJ2-7; D is undetermined. The CDR3 loop spans 12 amino acids. Germline-derived CDR1 and CDR2 are LNHDA and SQIVND (reference sequence). V shed 0 bases and J shed 9 bases, with 9 bases lying between them. Written as DNA, the CDR3 is TGTGCCAGTAGTATAGACCCCCTTCGGCAGTACTTC. It codes for CASSIDPLRQYF.

The chain joins TRBV4-2 to TRBJ2-1; 10 bases are shared with TRBD2. CDR3 length equals 16 residues. Germline V gene data show CDR1 as LGHNA and CDR2 as YNFKEQ. With V trimmed by 4 bases and J by 6 bases, 9 bases remained unmatched. The CDR3 loop reads CASSPALSGGSNEQFF. CDR3 in DNA: TGTGCCAGCAGCCCTGCCCTTAGCGGGGGGAGCAATGAGCAGTTCTTC.

The chain carries TRBV11-2 and TRBJ1-1; possibly TRBD1 for D (6 bases). Germline V gene data show CDR1 as SGHAT and CDR2 as FQNNGV. CDR3 length: 14 residues. Trimming took 3 bases from V and 4 from J, leaving 12 bases between them. The CDR3 DNA is TGTGCCAGCAGCTTCGGGGGCTCGGTCACTGAAGCTTTCTTT. Residues: CASSFGGSVTEAFF.

This sequence joins TRBV6-1 and TRBJ2-5; 9 bases are a match to TRBD2. V dropped 5 bases and J dropped 10; count of bases not matched to a gene: 11. CDR3 size: 14 residues. CDR1 and CDR2 from the germline V gene are MNHNS and SASEGT. The CDR3 DNA follows: TGTGCCAGCAGTAGCGGGGGGCCCGGCGTGGACCAGTACTTC. It specifies CASSSGGPGVDQYF.